This TCR beta chain was identified during a study of blood T cell repertoires in COVID-19. This clone has only one observation. Germline assignment: CDR1 MDHEN and CDR2 SYDVKM. V lost 5 bases and J lost 10; bases outside the gene matches: 14. The CDR3 loop spans 16 amino acids. TCRdb's table, derived via immunoSEQ multiplex PCR, lists solely in-frame clones and lacks some. The top ten clones hold approximately 1.9% of a sample with about 260,000 clones, 70% to 85% of them seen once. Sequenced input: peripheral blood. The clonotype originates from a woman older than 75 with acute or convalescent COVID-19. The rearrangement joins TRBV28 to TRBJ2-1, with TRBD2 matching over 10 bases. CDR3 residues: CASSPISASGRREQFF. The CDR3, as DNA: TGTGCCAGCAGTCCCATATCCGCTAGCGGGAGAAGGGAGCAGTTCTTC.